The 15 T cell receptor beta chains listed next were all sequenced from one sample in a study of blood T cells in healthy people across ages. Next came a second PCR, run for about 6 to 11 cycles, which used a sample-barcoded 5' primer along with a J-beta primer mix. In TCRdb, the 5' RACE reads were re-called with MiXCR into one record per CDR3 protein. The sample lists roughly 1,800,000 distinct CDR3 sequences; roughly 50% were seen once. Sequenced sample: blood. The receptors derive from a woman in her thirties or forties in good health.

This clonotype was counted a few times. The rearrangement links TRBV14 to TRBJ2-5; 7 bases fit TRBD1. V was clipped by 0 bases and J by 4 bases; unmatched bases: 11. The length of the CDR3 is 17 residues. The germline V gene encodes CDR1 SGHDN and CDR2 FVKESK. The CDR3: CASSQDHSDRLRETQYF. The CDR3 DNA reads as TGTGCCAGCAGCCAAGATCATTCGGACAGGTTGAGAGAGACCCAGTACTTC.

The genes are TRBV29-1 and TRBJ2-1, with D possibly TRBD2 on 6 matching bases. The CDR3 loop spans 13 amino acids. Germline CDR1 is SQVTM and CDR2 is ANQGSEA. V was shortened by 4 bases and J by 5 bases, with 12 bases between the two germline ends. CDR3 sequence (DNA): TGCAGCGTTGCGCCGGGACTTAACAATGAGCAGTTCTTC. This translates into CSVAPGLNNEQFF.

There are a few counts of this clonotype. The V call is TRBV2, the J call TRBJ2-3; D not certain. The CDR3 length is 14 residues. V was pared by 3 bases and J by 9 bases, with 16 bases between. Looked up from germline, CDR1 is SNHLY and CDR2 is FYNNEI. The CDR3 loop is CASSDRIGVRTQYF. The CDR3 coding sequence is TGTGCCAGCAGTGATCGTATTGGGGTTAGAACGCAGTATTTT.

This chain connects TRBV20-1 to TRBJ2-1; D is possibly TRBD1 (6 bases). The germline V gene encodes CDR1 DFQATT and CDR2 SNEGSKA (reference sequence). The V end was cut by 7 bases, the J end by 6 bases, with 10 bases between. The CDR3 is 11 residues long. The CDR3 is CSGQGINEQFF. The CDR3 nucleotides are TGCAGTGGCCAGGGGATCAATGAGCAGTTCTTC.

This sequence joins TRBV24-1 and TRBJ2-3; D uncertain. V was cut by 4 bases and J by 2 bases, with 9 bases left in between. The CDR3 has 14 residues. Germline V CDR1 and CDR2: KGHDR, SFDVKD. The CDR3 coding sequence is TGTGCCACCAGTGAGGACCCTATCACAGATACGCAGTATTTT. It codes for CATSEDPITDTQYF.

This clonotype was detected once. The CDR3 DNA sequence: TGTGCCAGCAGCCAAGCCTCAACGGGACACCCAAGCAATGAGCAGTTCTTC. Translating gives CASSQASTGHPSNEQFF. The J gene is TRBJ2-1, the V gene TRBV4-2, with D possibly matching TRBD1 (6 bases). Trimming pared 1 base from V and 6 bases from J, leaving 19 bases between. This CDR3 is built from 17 residues. Germline values: CDR1 LGHNA, CDR2 YNFKEQ.

The chain links TRBV5-1 to TRBJ2-3, with 10 positions matching TRBD2. Germline V gene sequence: CDR1 SGHRS, CDR2 YFSETQ. V gave up 3 bases and J gave up 8 bases; unmatched junction bases: 18. The CDR3 contains 18 residues. The CDR3: CASSSRGGTSERKGTQYF. DNA of the CDR3: TGCGCCAGCAGCTCCCGAGGCGGGACTAGCGAGCGCAAGGGTACGCAGTATTTT.

The CDR3, as DNA: TGCGCCAGCAGCCAAGATCGCTATGTAGGCTACACCTTC. Translated, it gives CASSQDRYVGYTF. The J gene is TRBJ1-2, the V gene TRBV4-3; D is uncertain. V lost 0 bases and J 8 bases, leaving 10 bases between the germline ends. This CDR3 has 13 amino acids. Looked up from germline, CDR1 is LGHNA and CDR2 is YSLEER.

This clonotype was seen a few times. The gene calls are TRBV6-5 and TRBJ2-3; D might be TRBD2 (5 bases). The CDR3 has 15 residues. Germline CDR1 is MNHEY and CDR2 is SVGAGI. Trimming stripped 6 bases from V and 4 bases from J, with 17 bases between. The CDR3 sequence is CASSRGLGMSDTQYF. The CDR3 DNA reads as TGTGCCAGCAGCCGCGGGCTCGGGATGTCAGATACGCAGTATTTT.

The genes are TRBV28 and TRBJ1-3, with D maybe TRBD1 (5 bases). Per germline, CDR1 MDHEN and CDR2 SYDVKM. This CDR3 has 14 residues. The V and J ends lost 6 bases and 0 bases respectively, with 9 bases between them. This chain's CDR3 is CASSGGFSGNTIYF. In nucleotides, the CDR3 is TGTGCCAGCAGCGGGGGGTTCTCTGGAAACACCATATATTTT.

Turning to this clonotype: One junction end disagrees with the germline gene, perhaps due to a read error. The chain uses TRBV7-9 and TRBJ2-1; D is undetermined. Per germline, CDR1 SEHNR and CDR2 FQNEAQ (reference sequence). The CDR3 contains 15 residues. The CDR3 sequence: CAGSSSAVSYNEQFF. DNA of the CDR3: TGTGCCGGCAGCTCCTCGGCAGTTTCCTACAATGAGCAGTTCTTC.

This clonotype was observed once. Written as DNA, the CDR3 is TGTGCCACACAGACAGCCTCCGCACCCCTCCACTTT. Amino acid sequence: CATQTASAPLHF. The V gene is TRBV7-2, the J gene TRBJ1-6; maybe TRBD1 (5 bases). The CDR3 spans 12 residues. Germline CDR1 and CDR2: SGHTA and FQGNSA. V was cut by 10 bases and J by 11 bases, with 15 bases left in between.

In regard to this clonotype: One end of the junction fails to match germline, which may point to a read error. The V gene is TRBV5-1, the J gene TRBJ2-6, with D hard to call. Germline CDR1 and CDR2: SGHRS and YFSETQ. This CDR3 is 17 amino acids long. CDR3 sequence: CASSERPEHSEANVLTF. CDR3 DNA: TGCGCCAGCAGCGAGAGGCCGGAACACTCTGAGGCCAACGTCCTGACTTTC.

The rearrangement uses TRBV5-5 and TRBJ2-1, with D maybe TRBD2 (6 bases). The germline V and J ends were trimmed by 4 bases and 0 bases, with 17 bases remaining between them. This CDR3 contains 17 residues. Germline assignment: CDR1 SGHKS and CDR2 YYEKEE (reference sequence). CDR3 in amino acids: CASSNNQRASSYNEQFF. The CDR3 DNA reads TGTGCCAGCAGCAATAACCAGCGGGCAAGCTCCTACAATGAGCAGTTCTTC.

This clonotype came up a few times. The chain is built from TRBV2 and TRBJ2-1; 8 bases align to TRBD1. This CDR3 spans 17 amino acids. V trimming: 8 bases; J trimming: 1 base; junction bases outside the gene matches: 13. CDR1 and CDR2 (germline): SNHLY, FYNNEI. The CDR3 sequence is CASRTGSRRSSYNEQFF. In DNA, the CDR3 is TGTGCCAGCCGGACAGGGAGCCGACGGTCGTCCTACAATGAGCAGTTCTTC.